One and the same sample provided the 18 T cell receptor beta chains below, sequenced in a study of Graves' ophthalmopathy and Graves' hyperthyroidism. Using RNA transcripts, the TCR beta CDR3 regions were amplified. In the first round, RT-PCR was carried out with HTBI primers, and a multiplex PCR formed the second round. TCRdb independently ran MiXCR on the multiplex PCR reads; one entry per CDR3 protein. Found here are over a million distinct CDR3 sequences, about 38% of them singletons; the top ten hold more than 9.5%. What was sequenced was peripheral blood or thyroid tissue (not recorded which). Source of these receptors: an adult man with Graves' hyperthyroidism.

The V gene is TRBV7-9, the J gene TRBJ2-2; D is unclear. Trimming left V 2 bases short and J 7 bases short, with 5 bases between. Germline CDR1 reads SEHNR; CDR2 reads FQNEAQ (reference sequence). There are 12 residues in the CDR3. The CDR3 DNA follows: TGTGCCAGCAGCTTAATGAACGGGGAGCTGTTTTTT. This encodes CASSLMNGELFF.

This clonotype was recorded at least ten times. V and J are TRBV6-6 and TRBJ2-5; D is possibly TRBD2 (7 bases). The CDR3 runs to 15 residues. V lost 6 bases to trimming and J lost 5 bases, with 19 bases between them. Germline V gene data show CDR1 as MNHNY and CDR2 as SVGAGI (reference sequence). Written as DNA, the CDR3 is TGTGCCAGCAGAGGGGGGAGGGGGTTCGCGGAGACCCAGTACTTC. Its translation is CASRGGRGFAETQYF.

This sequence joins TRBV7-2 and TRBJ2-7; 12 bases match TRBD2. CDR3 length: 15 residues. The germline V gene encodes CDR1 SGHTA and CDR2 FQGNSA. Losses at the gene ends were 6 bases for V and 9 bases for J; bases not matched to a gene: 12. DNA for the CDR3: TGTGCCAGCAGACGACGTCCGGGACTAGCGGGTTTGCAGTACTTC. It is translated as CASRRRPGLAGLQYF.

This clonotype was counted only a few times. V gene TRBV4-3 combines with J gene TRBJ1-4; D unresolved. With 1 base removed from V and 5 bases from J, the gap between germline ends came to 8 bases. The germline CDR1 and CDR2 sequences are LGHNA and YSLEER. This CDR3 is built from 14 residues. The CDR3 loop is CASSQAELNEKLFF. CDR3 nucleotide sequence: TGCGCCAGCAGCCAAGCGGAGTTAAATGAAAAACTGTTTTTT.

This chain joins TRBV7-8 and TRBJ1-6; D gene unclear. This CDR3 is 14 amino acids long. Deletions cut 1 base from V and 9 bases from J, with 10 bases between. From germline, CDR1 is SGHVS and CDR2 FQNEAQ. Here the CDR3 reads CASSLVLGSSPLHF. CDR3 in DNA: TGTGCCAGCAGCTTAGTTCTGGGGAGTTCACCCCTCCACTTT. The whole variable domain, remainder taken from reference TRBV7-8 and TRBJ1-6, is GAGVSQSPRYKVAKRGQDVALRCDPISGHVSLFWYQQALGQGPEFLTYFQNEAQLDKSGLPSDRFFAERPEGSVSTLKIQRTQQEDSAVYLCASSLVLGSSPLHFGNGTRLTVT.

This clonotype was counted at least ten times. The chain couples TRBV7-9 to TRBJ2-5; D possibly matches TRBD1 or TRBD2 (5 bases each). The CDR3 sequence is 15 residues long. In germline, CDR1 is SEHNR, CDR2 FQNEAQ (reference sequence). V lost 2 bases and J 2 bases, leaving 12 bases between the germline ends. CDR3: CASSLRVGVQETQYF. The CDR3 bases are TGTGCCAGCAGCTTAAGGGTGGGGGTACAAGAGACCCAGTACTTC. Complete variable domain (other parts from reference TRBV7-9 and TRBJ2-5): DTGVSQNPRHKITKRGQNVTFRCDPISEHNRLYWYRQTLGQGPEFLTYFQNEAQLEKSRLLSDRFSAERPKGSFSTLEIQRTEQGDSAMYLCASSLRVGVQETQYFGPGTRLLVL.

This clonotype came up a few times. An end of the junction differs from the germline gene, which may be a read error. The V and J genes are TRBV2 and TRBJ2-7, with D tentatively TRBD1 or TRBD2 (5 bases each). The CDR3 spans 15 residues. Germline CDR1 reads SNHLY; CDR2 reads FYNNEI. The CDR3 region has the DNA TGTGCCAGCAGTGGCCTGGAAAGGGGACCCTACGAGCAGTGCTTC. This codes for CASSGLERGPYEQCF.

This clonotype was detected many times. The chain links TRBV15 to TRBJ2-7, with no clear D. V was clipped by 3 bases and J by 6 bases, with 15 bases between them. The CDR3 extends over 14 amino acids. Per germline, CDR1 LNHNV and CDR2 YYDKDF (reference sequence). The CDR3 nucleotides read TGTGCCACCAGCAGGGGTAGGCTGAGAGGCGAGCAGTACTTC. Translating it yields CATSRGRLRGEQYF.

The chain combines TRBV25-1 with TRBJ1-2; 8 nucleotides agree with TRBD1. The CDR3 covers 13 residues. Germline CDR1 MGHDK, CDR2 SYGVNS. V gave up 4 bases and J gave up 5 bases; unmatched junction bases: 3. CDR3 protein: CASSAWTGYGYTF. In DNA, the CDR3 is TGTGCCAGCAGTGCATGGACAGGGTATGGCTACACCTTC.

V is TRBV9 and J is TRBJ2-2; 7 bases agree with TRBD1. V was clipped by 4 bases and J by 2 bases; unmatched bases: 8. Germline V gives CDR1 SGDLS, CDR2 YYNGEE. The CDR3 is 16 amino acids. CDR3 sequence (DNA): TGTGCCAGCAGCCAACTGACAGGGAGCAACACCGGGGAGCTGTTTTTT. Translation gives CASSQLTGSNTGELFF.

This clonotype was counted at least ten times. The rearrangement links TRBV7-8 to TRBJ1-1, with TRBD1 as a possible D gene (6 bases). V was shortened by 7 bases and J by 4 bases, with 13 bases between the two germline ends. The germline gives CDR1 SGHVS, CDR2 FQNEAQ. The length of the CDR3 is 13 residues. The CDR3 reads CASKLPGATEAFF. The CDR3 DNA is TGTGCCAGCAAACTACCGGGGGCCACTGAAGCTTTCTTT.

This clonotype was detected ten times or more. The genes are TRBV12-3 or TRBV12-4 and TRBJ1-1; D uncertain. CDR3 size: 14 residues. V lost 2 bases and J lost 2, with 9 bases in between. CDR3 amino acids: CASSLHSSNTEAFF. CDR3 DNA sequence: TGTGCCAGCAGTTTACACAGCTCAAACACTGAAGCTTTCTTT.

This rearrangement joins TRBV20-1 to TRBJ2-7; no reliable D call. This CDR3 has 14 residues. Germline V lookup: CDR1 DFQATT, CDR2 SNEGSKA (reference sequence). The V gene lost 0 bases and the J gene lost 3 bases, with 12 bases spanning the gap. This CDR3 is CSARDQATLYEQYF. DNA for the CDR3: TGCAGTGCTAGAGACCAGGCAACTCTCTACGAGCAGTACTTC.

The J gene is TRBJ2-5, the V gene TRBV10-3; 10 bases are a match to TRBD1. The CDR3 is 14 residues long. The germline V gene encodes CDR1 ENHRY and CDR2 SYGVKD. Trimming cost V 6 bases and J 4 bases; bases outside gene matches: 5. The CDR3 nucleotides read TGTGCCATCAGCGGGACAGGGGTGACAGAGACCCAGTACTTC. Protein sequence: CAISGTGVTETQYF.

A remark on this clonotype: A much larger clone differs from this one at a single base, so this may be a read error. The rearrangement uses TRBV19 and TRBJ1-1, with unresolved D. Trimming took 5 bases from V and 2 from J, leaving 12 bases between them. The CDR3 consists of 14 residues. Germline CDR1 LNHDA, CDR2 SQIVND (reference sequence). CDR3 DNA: TGTGCCAGTAGTCTAGGACGGATAAACACTGAAGCTTTCTTT. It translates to CASSLGRINTEAFF.

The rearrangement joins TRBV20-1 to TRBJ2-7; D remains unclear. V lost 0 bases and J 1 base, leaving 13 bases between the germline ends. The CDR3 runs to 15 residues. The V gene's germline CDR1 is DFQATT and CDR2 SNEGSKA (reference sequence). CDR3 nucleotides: TGCAGTGCTAGAGATCAGAGAGGCCCATCCTACGAGCAGTACTTC. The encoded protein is CSARDQRGPSYEQYF.

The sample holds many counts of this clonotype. The chain's CDR3 is CASSERQGAGPNEKLFF. The CDR3 DNA sequence: TGTGCCAGCAGTGAAAGACAGGGGGCAGGACCTAATGAAAAACTGTTTTTT. The rearrangement uses TRBV25-1 and TRBJ1-4; 10 bases align to TRBD1. The CDR3 spans 17 residues. The junction had 6 bases not matched to a gene; V was cut back by 2 bases and J by 3 bases. CDR1 and CDR2 from the germline V gene are MGHDK and SYGVNS.

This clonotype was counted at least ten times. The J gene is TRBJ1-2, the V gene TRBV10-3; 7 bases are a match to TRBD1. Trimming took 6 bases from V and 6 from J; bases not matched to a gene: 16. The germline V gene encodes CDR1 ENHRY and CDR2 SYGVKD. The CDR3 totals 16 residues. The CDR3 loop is CAISQRGGQRKDGYTF. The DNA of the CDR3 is TGTGCCATCAGCCAAAGAGGGGGACAGCGGAAGGATGGCTACACCTTC.